This T cell receptor beta chain comes out of a study of blood T cell repertoires in COVID-19. Study-level background: The United States, Italy and Spain provided the acute and convalescent COVID-19 samples.

The CDR3 has 14 residues. Trimming removed 6 bases from V and 0 bases from J; junction bases left unmatched: 5. The V gene's germline CDR1 is SNHLY and CDR2 FYNNEI. Allocation to cohorts depended on clinical history reported by the participants. The method was immunoSEQ multiplex PCR; TCRdb's version includes in-frame clones alone and lacks a portion of them. The sample consists of 200,000 to 250,000 clones, 86% of them appearing once. This clonotype was obtained from a man aged 35 to 55 who had recovered from COVID-19. The chain is built from TRBV2 and TRBJ2-7; 7 bases fit TRBD1. The sequenced sample was PBMCs or T cells enriched from blood (not recorded which). CDR3 loop: CASRLGQTSYEQYF. In nucleotides, the CDR3 is TGTGCCAGCAGGTTGGGACAGACCTCCTACGAGCAGTACTTC.